This T cell receptor (beta chain) was obtained from a study of OX40 agonist ivuxolimab in advanced cancers. The wider study: Hepatocellular carcinoma, melanoma, renal cell or head and neck cancer occurred in dose-escalation patients. Treatment received earlier with anti-PD-1, anti-PD-L1 or anti-CTLA-4 agents was allowed, and around 36% had some.

Worth noting for this clone: The antigen is not known.

Prior autoimmune disease or systemic immunosuppression barred patients. The ends were cut back, 3 bases at V and 12 bases at J, with 18 bases in the middle. Germline V CDR1 and CDR2: KGHSH, LQKENI. The CDR3 sequence is 14 residues long. Profiling relied on immunoSEQ multiplex PCR, and the TCRdb table lists in-frame clones only, not all of them. The sample lists roughly 60,000 clones; 85% were seen once. Study-level points and caveats: CD4+ and CD8+ T cells in blood underwent clonal expansion by week 6 at 0.1 to 3.0 mg/kg.

This chain uses TRBV18 with TRBJ2-1; D is undetermined. This sample comprised CD4+ or CD8+ T cells sorted from blood, obtained in a trial of the OX40 agonist ivuxolimab. The TCR sequence derives from an adult with an advanced solid tumor such as melanoma, head and neck, liver or kidney cancer. CDR3 DNA: TGTGCCAGCTCACCTCCGACGCAGGATGGGGTGCAGTTCTTC. It encodes CASSPPTQDGVQFF.